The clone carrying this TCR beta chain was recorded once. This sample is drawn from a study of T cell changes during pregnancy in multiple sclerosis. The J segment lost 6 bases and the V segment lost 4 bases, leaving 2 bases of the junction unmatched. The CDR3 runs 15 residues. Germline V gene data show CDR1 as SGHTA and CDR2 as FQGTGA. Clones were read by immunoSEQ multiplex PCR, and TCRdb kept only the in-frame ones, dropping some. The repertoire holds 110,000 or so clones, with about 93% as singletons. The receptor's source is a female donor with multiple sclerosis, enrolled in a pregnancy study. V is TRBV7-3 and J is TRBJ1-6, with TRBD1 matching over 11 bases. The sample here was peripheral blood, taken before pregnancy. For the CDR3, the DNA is TGTGCCAGCAGCTCCGGGACAGGGGGTAATTCACCCCTCCACTTT. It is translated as CASSSGTGGNSPLHF. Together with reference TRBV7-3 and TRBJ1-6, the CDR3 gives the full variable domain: GAGVSQTPSNKVTEKGKYVELRCDPISGHTALYWYRQSLGQGPEFLIYFQGTGAADDSGLPNDRFFAVRPEGSVSTLKIQRTERGDSAVYLCASSSGTGGNSPLHFGNGTRLTVT.